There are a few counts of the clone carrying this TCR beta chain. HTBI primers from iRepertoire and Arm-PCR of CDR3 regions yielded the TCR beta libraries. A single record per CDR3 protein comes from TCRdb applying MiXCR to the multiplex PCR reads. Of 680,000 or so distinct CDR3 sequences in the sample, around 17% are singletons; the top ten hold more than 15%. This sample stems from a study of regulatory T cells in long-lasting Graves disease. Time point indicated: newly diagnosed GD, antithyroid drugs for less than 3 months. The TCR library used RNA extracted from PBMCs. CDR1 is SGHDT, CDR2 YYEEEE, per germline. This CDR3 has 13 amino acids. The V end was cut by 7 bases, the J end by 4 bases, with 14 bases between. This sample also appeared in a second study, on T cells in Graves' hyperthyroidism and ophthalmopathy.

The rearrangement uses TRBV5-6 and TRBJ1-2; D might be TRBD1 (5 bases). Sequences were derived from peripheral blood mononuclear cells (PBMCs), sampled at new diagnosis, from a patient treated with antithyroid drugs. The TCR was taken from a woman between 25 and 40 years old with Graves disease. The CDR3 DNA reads TGTGCCAGCGTCCTAGGGCAGGGCTATGGCTACACCTTC. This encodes CASVLGQGYGYTF.